The T cell receptor beta chain described here comes from a study of OX40 agonist ivuxolimab in advanced cancers. As for the study more broadly: The costimulatory receptor OX40 (CD134) was targeted by ivuxolimab, a fully human IgG2 agonistic monoclonal antibody. Intravenous ivuxolimab was administered to patients every 2 weeks at six dose levels: 0.01, 0.1, 0.3, 1.5, 3 and 10 mg/kg. Of the approximately 54 patients in dose escalation, about 19 had hepatocellular carcinoma, some 15 had melanoma, 9 had renal cell carcinoma and 9 had head and neck cancer. The dose-escalation cohort was 82.7% male with a mean age of around 62 years, ranging from about 23 to 85. Patients were allowed to have had prior anti-PD-1, anti-PD-L1 or anti-CTLA-4 therapy, and 30% to 50% of the dose-escalation patients had previously received checkpoint inhibitors. Partial responses were achieved by three dose-escalation patients, of whom one had hepatocellular carcinoma and two had cutaneous melanoma. The purpose of peripheral TCRbeta sequencing was to test whether ivuxolimab changed TCR sequence diversity and led to clonal T-cell expansion. The monotherapy dose-escalation portion (N = 52 patients) of the phase I ivuxolimab trial is reported in the paper.

For sequencing of the TCRbeta CDR3 region, genomic DNA was extracted from the sorted cells. TCRbeta CDR3 regions were sequenced using the immunoSEQ Assay. The immuneACCESS repertoire file appears here via TCRdb, limited to in-frame rearrangements. These files lack a portion of the clones; in checked studies, under half of the deficit traces to unresolved V genes, and the cause of the others is not known. The sample includes tens of thousands of clones, with approximately 90% observed a single time. Roughly 12% of the sample goes to the ten largest clones. According to the germline V gene, CDR1 reads SGHRS and CDR2 reads YFSETQ. Including cysteine and phenylalanine, the CDR3 has 14 amino acids. Only the CDR3 region is kept as DNA, spanning 42 bases read in frame from base 1. V was cut back by 7 bases and J by 2 bases, leaving a gap of 13 bases between them. Points the paper makes about the study in general: At doses of 0.1 to 3.0 mg/kg, clonal expansion of both CD4+ and CD8+ T cells in blood was seen between baseline and week 6. The antigen specificity of the peripheral T cells that underwent clonal expansion was not determined. Partial responders in the 0.1-3.0 mg/kg groups had among the lowest normalized peripheral clonal expansion, especially among CD8+ T cells. After ivuxolimab, CD8+ T cells had more expanded clones than CD4+ T cells on average. Low levels of normalized T-cell clonal expansion were also seen in some patients who did not respond.

As to this clone: What antigen it recognizes has not been identified. No base quality values were provided; no much bigger clone lies one nucleotide off.

The trial excluded patients who had a history of autoimmune disease or were on systemic immunosuppression. Peripheral blood for TCR sequencing was drawn from every dose cohort at baseline, at cycle 4 day 1 and at cycle 7 day 1. Samples came from an open-label, multicenter, first-in-human phase I dose-escalation trial of ivuxolimab. Adults with locally advanced or metastatic melanoma, renal cell, hepatocellular, or head and neck squamous cell carcinoma were enrolled in the trial. CD4+ and CD8+ T cells were sorted separately from peripheral blood before TCR sequencing. The specimen comprised CD4+ or CD8+ T cells sorted from blood, sampled in a trial of the OX40 agonist ivuxolimab. This receptor was taken from an adult with an advanced solid tumor such as melanoma, head and neck, liver or kidney cancer. The chain is encoded by TRBV5-1 joined to TRBJ2-1, with the D call tentatively TRBD1 or TRBD2, each fitting 5 bases. The CDR3 in this case is CASPPGTTYNEQFF. The sequenced DNA: TGCGCCAGCCCCCCGGGGACCACCTACAATGAGCAGTTCTTC.